The rows below give T cell receptor beta chains drawn from one sample of a study of blood T cell repertoires in COVID-19. Clones were read by immunoSEQ multiplex PCR, and TCRdb kept only the in-frame ones, dropping some. The sample lists 300,000 or so clones, about 90% occurring once. The sequenced sample consisted of PBMCs or T cells enriched from blood (not recorded which). All receptors derive from a woman younger than 45 who had recovered from COVID-19. Both conserved end residues are part of each CDR3. The order of the fields is V gene, D gene, CDR3 length, J gene, clone size, CDR3 protein, CDR3 DNA. The D gene is left open where the match is weak. Part of the rows lack a size; the others show once, few, many or a class for expanded clones.

TRBV18,TRBD1,14,TRBJ1-2,-,CASSPPQGAGGYTF,TGTGCCAGCTCACCCCCGCAGGGGGCGGGTGGCTACACCTTC
TRBV9,-,15,TRBJ2-7,-,CASSVGQGGAYEQYF,TGTGCCAGCAGCGTAGGACAAGGGGGAGCCTACGAGCAGTACTTC
TRBV30,TRBD1,12,TRBJ2-3,-,CAWQGDLDTQYF,TGTGCCTGGCAGGGGGATTTAGATACGCAGTATTTT
TRBV29-1,-,15,TRBJ1-3,-,CSVEDLTAAGNTIYF,TGCAGCGTTGAAGATCTAACGGCGGCTGGAAACACCATATATTTT
TRBV19,-,16,TRBJ1-5,few,CASSIGGVWEGQPQHF,TGTGCCAGTAGTATCGGTGGCGTCTGGGAGGGCCAGCCCCAGCATTTT
TRBV18,TRBD1,15,TRBJ1-4,-,CASSQTTGANEKLFF,TGTGCCAGCTCACAAACAACAGGGGCTAATGAAAAACTGTTTTTT
TRBV5-8,TRBD1,15,TRBJ2-5,-,CASSYQTGGLETQYF,TGTGCCAGCAGTTATCAGACAGGGGGCCTTGAGACCCAGTACTTC
TRBV28,-,13,TRBJ2-7,-,CASSPGLVREQYF,TGTGCCAGCAGCCCCGGGTTGGTCCGGGAGCAGTACTTC
TRBV11-2,TRBD1,18,TRBJ1-1,-,CASSRNRYPGQANTEAFF,TGTGCCAGCAGCCGTAACCGTTACCCGGGACAGGCGAACACTGAAGCTTTCTTT
TRBV4-1,TRBD1,13,TRBJ1-2,-,CASSVTGQYGYTF,TGCGCCAGCAGCGTAACGGGACAGTATGGCTACACCTTC
TRBV28,TRBD1,18,TRBJ1-1,-,CASSLSNRGEIMNTEAFF,TGTGCCAGCAGTTTATCAAACAGGGGGGAGATCATGAACACTGAAGCTTTCTTT
TRBV12-3/TRBV12-4,-,13,TRBJ2-7,-,CASSPRELNGQYF,TGTGCCAGCAGTCCGAGGGAGCTAAATGGGCAGTACTTC
TRBV24-1,-,13,TRBJ1-5,-,CATSAAGQGPQHF,TGTGCCACCAGTGCCGCAGGGCAGGGGCCCCAGCATTTT
TRBV6-2/TRBV6-3,-,14,TRBJ1-5,-,CASSYRDSGQPQHF,TGTGCCAGCAGTTACAGAGATTCAGGCCAGCCCCAGCATTTT
TRBV2,-,15,TRBJ1-2,once,CASSIPSDRNYGYTF,TGTGCCAGCAGTATACCTTCGGACAGAAACTATGGCTACACCTTC
TRBV28,TRBD1,14,TRBJ1-6,-,CASGQGIRGSPLHF,TGTGCCAGCGGACAGGGGATTAGGGGATCACCCCTCCACTTT
TRBV7-8,-,16,TRBJ1-6,-,CASSPGGRVGNSPLHF,TGTGCCAGCAGCCCCGGGGGTAGGGTGGGGAATTCACCCCTCCACTTT
TRBV5-6,-,12,TRBJ2-2,-,CASSLVGGELFF,TGTGCCAGCAGCTTGGTCGGCGGGGAGCTGTTTTTT
TRBV3-1/TRBV3-2,-,17,TRBJ1-1,-,CASSQAQGQVVGTEAFF,TGTGCCAGCAGCCAAGCGCAGGGGCAGGTCGTGGGCACTGAAGCTTTCTTT
TRBV28,-,14,TRBJ1-2,-,CASSRTTGYYGYTF,TGTGCCAGCAGTCGAACGACAGGATACTATGGCTACACCTTC
TRBV5-4,TRBD2,19,TRBJ2-1,-,CASSLKRGGRLSSYNEQFF,TGTGCCAGCAGCTTAAAGCGGGGGGGCCGGTTGAGCTCCTACAATGAGCAGTTCTTC
TRBV7-2,-,13,TRBJ1-2,-,CASSFRDRDGYTF,TGTGCCAGCAGCTTCAGGGATCGGGATGGCTACACCTTC
TRBV24-1,-,14,TRBJ1-3,-,CATSDFGGGNTIYF,TGTGCCACCAGTGATTTCGGAGGGGGAAACACCATATATTTT
TRBV29-1,TRBD1,12,TRBJ1-2,-,CSVLTGDYGYTF,TGCAGCGTCCTCACAGGGGACTATGGCTACACCTTC
TRBV5-5,-,18,TRBJ1-6,-,CASSATTRDDRSGSPLHF,TGTGCCAGCAGCGCTACGACGAGGGACGACAGGAGCGGTTCACCCCTCCACTTT
TRBV7-9,TRBD1,14,TRBJ1-2,-,CASSLVPTGGGYTF,TGTGCCAGCAGCTTAGTGCCGACAGGGGGCGGCTACACCTTC
TRBV3-1/TRBV3-2,TRBD1,14,TRBJ1-6,-,CASKMTGRNSPLHF,TGTGCCAGCAAGATGACAGGGAGGAATTCACCCCTCCACTTT
TRBV19,TRBD2,16,TRBJ2-2,-,CASSIMLAGPTGELFF,TGTGCCAGTAGTATTATGTTAGCGGGGCCCACCGGGGAGCTGTTTTTT
TRBV18,TRBD1,14,TRBJ2-7,-,CASSPDRGYNEQYF,TGTGCCAGCTCACCAGACAGGGGGTACAACGAGCAGTACTTC
TRBV11-2,TRBD1,16,TRBJ1-3,-,CASSARQGSTGNTIYF,TGTGCCAGCAGCGCCCGACAGGGGTCGACGGGAAACACCATATATTTT
TRBV6-5,-,15,TRBJ1-4,-,CASRSQGWANEKLFF,TGTGCCAGCAGGTCACAGGGTTGGGCTAATGAAAAACTGTTTTTT
TRBV6-4,-,16,TRBJ2-3,-,CASSKNSIRSTDTQYF,TGTGCCAGCAGCAAAAACAGCATACGGAGCACAGATACGCAGTATTTT
TRBV9,-,15,TRBJ2-3,-,CASSVVPTSTDTQYF,TGTGCCAGCAGCGTAGTGCCAACTAGCACAGATACGCAGTATTTT
TRBV27,TRBD2,17,TRBJ2-5,-,CASSPQYGGGFQETQYF,TGTGCCAGCAGCCCCCAGTACGGGGGGGGCTTCCAAGAGACCCAGTACTTC
TRBV3-1/TRBV3-2,-,16,TRBJ1-4,-,CASSQDQEPNYEKLFF,TGTGCCAGCAGCCAAGATCAGGAACCCAATTATGAAAAACTGTTTTTT
TRBV9,-,14,TRBJ2-2,-,CASSVGPSPGELFF,TGTGCCAGCAGCGTAGGGCCCTCCCCCGGGGAGCTGTTTTTT
TRBV5-6,TRBD1,14,TRBJ2-7,-,CASSRWDRGHEQYF,TGTGCCAGCAGCCGATGGGACAGGGGGCACGAGCAGTACTTC
TRBV30,-,15,TRBJ2-5,-,CAWTRRGGGRETQYF,TGTGCCTGGACCCGAAGGGGGGGAGGTCGAGAGACCCAGTACTTC
TRBV18,-,15,TRBJ1-1,-,CASSPQTALNTEAFF,TGTGCCAGCTCACCACAGACAGCTCTGAACACTGAAGCTTTCTTT
TRBV12-3/TRBV12-4,-,13,TRBJ1-1,-,CASSKSVDTEAFF,TGTGCCAGCAGTAAATCAGTGGACACTGAAGCTTTCTTT
TRBV7-2,-,13,TRBJ1-1,-,CASSSMQGTEAFF,TGTGCCAGCAGCTCCATGCAGGGCACTGAAGCTTTCTTT
TRBV7-2,-,11,TRBJ2-7,-,CASSSTGQQYF,TGTGCCAGCAGCTCGACAGGTCAACAGTACTTC
TRBV4-3,-,15,TRBJ1-2,-,CASSQGQVLGGGYTF,TGCGCCAGCAGCCAAGGACAGGTTCTAGGGGGTGGCTACACCTTC
TRBV13,TRBD2,14,TRBJ2-7,-,CASSPSGATYEQYF,TGTGCCAGCAGCCCTAGCGGGGCCACCTACGAGCAGTACTTC
TRBV28,TRBD1,15,TRBJ2-3,-,CASSPSGGITDTQYF,TGTGCCAGCAGTCCCTCAGGGGGCATCACAGATACGCAGTATTTT
TRBV5-1,TRBD1,13,TRBJ1-6,-,CASRTGDNSPLHF,TGCGCCAGCAGGACAGGGGATAATTCACCCCTCCACTTT
TRBV30,-,15,TRBJ2-7,-,CAWSRLGQSLGEQYF,TGTGCCTGGAGTCGCCTCGGACAGAGCCTAGGGGAGCAGTACTTC
TRBV3-1/TRBV3-2,-,15,TRBJ2-2,-,CASSHPSSNTGELFF,TGTGCCAGCAGCCATCCCAGTTCGAACACCGGGGAGCTGTTTTTT
TRBV19,TRBD1,15,TRBJ1-1,-,CASRTQGPAATEAFF,TGTGCCAGTAGGACACAGGGGCCCGCGGCCACTGAAGCTTTCTTT
TRBV7-9,-,14,TRBJ1-4,-,CASSWRATNEKLFF,TGTGCCAGCAGCTGGAGGGCAACTAATGAAAAACTGTTTTTT
TRBV5-4,TRBD2,15,TRBJ2-1,-,CASSFPSGGANEQFF,TGTGCCAGCAGCTTTCCTAGCGGGGGGGCCAATGAGCAGTTCTTC
TRBV10-3,TRBD1,14,TRBJ1-5,-,CAITSDRENQPQHF,TGTGCCATCACTTCGGACAGGGAAAATCAGCCCCAGCATTTT
TRBV5-1,-,16,TRBJ2-5,once,CASSLVRAGPGETQYF,TGCGCCAGCAGCTTGGTCCGGGCGGGGCCGGGGGAGACCCAGTACTTC
TRBV30,-,15,TRBJ1-2,once,CACPLQGTPIYGYTF,TGTGCCTGCCCCCTCCAGGGCACCCCTATTTATGGCTACACCTTC
TRBV27,-,14,TRBJ2-3,-,CASSLLGSTDTQYF,TGTGCCAGCAGTTTATTGGGCAGCACAGATACGCAGTATTTT